At least ten counts were recorded for the clone carrying this TCR beta chain. Its cognate antigen is unknown. This specimen belongs to a study of T cells in Graves' hyperthyroidism and ophthalmopathy. The germline CDR1 and CDR2 sequences are SEHNR and FQNEAQ (reference sequence). Trimming at V came to 10 bases and at J to 2 bases, leaving 13 bases not matched to a gene. The CDR3 consists of 15 residues. It was RNA transcripts that yielded the amplified TCR beta CDR3 regions. HTBI primers were employed in a first-round RT-PCR of the TCR CDR3. TCRdb re-derived calls from the multiplex PCR reads in MiXCR, one entry per CDR3 protein. The table has about 610,000 distinct CDR3 sequences, about 15% seen once. Study-wide results and limits: The model identified upcoming ophthalmopathy a median approximately six months ahead of onset.

Active moderate-to-severe ophthalmopathy, Clinical Activity Score at least 3, NOSPECS at least 4, under 3 months' duration. Diagnosis rested on symptoms, serum thyroxine and TRAb, thyroid ultrasound, and orbital computed tomography. This TCR came from a woman aged 40-49 years with Graves' ophthalmopathy. The chain joins TRBV7-9 to TRBJ2-7, with 8 bases identical to TRBD2. Specimen: blood. The CDR3 DNA sequence: TGTGCCACCTCAATAGGAGCGGGAGATCCCTACGAGCAGTACTTC. Protein sequence: CATSIGAGDPYEQYF.